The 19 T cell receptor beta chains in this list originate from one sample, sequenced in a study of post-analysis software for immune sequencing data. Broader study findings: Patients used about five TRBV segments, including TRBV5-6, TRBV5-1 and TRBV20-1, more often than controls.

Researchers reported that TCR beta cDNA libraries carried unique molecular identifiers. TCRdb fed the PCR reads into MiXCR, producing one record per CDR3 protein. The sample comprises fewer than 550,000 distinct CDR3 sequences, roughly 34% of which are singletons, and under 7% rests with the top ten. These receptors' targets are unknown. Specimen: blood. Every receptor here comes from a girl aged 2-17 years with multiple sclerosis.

DNA for the CDR3: TGTGCCAGCAGCCAAGGGGGCCGGGACGGCTCCTACGAGCAGTACTTC. The encoded protein is CASSQGGRDGSYEQYF. The V and J genes are TRBV4-2 and TRBJ2-7; D is tentatively TRBD1 or TRBD2 (5 bases each). Germline V gene data show CDR1 as LGHNA and CDR2 as YNFKEQ. Between the trimmed V and J ends, which lost 1 base and 0 bases, there was a span of 13 bases. CDR3 size: 16 residues.

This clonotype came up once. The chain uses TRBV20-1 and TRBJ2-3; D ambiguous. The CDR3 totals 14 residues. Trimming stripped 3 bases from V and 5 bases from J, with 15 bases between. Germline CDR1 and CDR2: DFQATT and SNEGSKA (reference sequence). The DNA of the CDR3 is TGCAGTGCTAGTGGGCCCCAGGCAGGAGATACGCAGTATTTT. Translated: CSASGPQAGDTQYF.

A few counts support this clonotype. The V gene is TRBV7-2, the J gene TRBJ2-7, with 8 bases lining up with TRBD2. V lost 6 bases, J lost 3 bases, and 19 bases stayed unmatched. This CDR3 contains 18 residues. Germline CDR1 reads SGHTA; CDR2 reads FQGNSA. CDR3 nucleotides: TGTGCCAGCAGTTTATTCCCCCTTTCGGGTCTAGCGGGCTACGAGCAGTACTTC. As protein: CASSLFPLSGLAGYEQYF.

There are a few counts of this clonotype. The CDR3 loop is CASTRGALETQYF. In DNA form, the CDR3 reads TGTGCCAGCACCCGAGGTGCTCTAGAGACCCAGTACTTC. The chain employs TRBV12-3 or TRBV12-4 and TRBJ2-5; D unresolved. V lost 7 bases and J 4 bases, leaving 13 bases between the germline ends. CDR3 length: 13 amino acids.

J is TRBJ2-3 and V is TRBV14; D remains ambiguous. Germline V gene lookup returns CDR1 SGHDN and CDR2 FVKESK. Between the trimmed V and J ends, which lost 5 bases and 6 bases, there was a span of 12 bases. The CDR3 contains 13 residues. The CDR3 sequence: CASSYVAPDTQYF. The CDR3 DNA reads TGTGCCAGCAGCTACGTCGCCCCTGATACGCAGTATTTT.

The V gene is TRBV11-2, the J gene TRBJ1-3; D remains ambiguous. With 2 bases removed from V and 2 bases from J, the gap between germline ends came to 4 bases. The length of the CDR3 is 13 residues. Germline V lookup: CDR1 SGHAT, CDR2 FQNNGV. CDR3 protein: CASSLSAGNTIYF. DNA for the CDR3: TGTGCCAGCAGCTTATCGGCTGGAAACACCATATATTTT.

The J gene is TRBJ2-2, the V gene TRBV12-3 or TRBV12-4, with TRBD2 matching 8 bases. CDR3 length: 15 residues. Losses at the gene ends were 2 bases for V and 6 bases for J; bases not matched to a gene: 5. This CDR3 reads CASSLSGGGSGELFF. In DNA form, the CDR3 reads TGTGCCAGCAGTTTATCGGGCGGGGGGTCCGGGGAGCTGTTTTTT.

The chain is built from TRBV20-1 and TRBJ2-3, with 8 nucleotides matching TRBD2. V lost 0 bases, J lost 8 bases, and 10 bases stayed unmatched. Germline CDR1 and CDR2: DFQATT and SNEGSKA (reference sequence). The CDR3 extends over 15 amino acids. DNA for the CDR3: TGCAGTGCTAGAGATCTTTTTCGGGGGGGCATTACGCAGTATTTT. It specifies CSARDLFRGGITQYF.

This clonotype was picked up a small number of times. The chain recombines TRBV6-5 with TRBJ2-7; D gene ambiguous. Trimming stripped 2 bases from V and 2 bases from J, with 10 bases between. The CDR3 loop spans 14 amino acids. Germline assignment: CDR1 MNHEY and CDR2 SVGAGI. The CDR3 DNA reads TGTGCCAGCAGTTACGAGGTCAGGCCCTACGAGCAGTACTTC. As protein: CASSYEVRPYEQYF.

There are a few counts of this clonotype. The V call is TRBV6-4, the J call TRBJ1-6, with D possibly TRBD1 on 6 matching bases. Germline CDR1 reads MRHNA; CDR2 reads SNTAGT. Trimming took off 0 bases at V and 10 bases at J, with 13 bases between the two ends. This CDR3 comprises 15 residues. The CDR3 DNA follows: TGTGCCAGCAGTGACTCCGGCAGGGGAGGATCACCCCTCCACTTT. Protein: CASSDSGRGGSPLHF.

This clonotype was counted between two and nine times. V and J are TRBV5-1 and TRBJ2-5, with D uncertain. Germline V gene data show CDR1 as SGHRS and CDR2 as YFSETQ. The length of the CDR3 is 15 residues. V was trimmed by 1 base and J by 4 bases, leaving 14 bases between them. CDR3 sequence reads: CASSLLQGYGETQYF. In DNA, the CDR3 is TGCGCCAGCAGCTTGCTGCAAGGGTACGGAGAGACCCAGTACTTC.

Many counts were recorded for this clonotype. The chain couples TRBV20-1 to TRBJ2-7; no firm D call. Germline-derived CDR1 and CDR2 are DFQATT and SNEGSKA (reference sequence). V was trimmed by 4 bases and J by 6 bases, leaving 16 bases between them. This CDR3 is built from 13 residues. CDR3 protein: CSATWALSGEQYF. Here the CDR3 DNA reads TGCAGTGCTACTTGGGCCTTATCGGGCGAGCAGTACTTC.

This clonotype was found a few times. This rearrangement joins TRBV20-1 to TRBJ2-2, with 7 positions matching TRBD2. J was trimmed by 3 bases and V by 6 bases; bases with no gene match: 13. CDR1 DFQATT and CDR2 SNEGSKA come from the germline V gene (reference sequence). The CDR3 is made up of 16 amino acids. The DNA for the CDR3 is TGCAGTGCCACTAGAGAGGGAGGGTTGGACACCGGGGAGCTGTTTTTT. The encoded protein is CSATREGGLDTGELFF.

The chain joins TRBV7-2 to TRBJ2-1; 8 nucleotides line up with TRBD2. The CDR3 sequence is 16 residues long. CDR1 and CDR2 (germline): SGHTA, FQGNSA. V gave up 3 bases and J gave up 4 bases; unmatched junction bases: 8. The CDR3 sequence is CASSLAGGLRYNEQFF. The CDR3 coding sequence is TGTGCCAGCAGCTTGGCGGGGGGCCTAAGGTACAATGAGCAGTTCTTC.

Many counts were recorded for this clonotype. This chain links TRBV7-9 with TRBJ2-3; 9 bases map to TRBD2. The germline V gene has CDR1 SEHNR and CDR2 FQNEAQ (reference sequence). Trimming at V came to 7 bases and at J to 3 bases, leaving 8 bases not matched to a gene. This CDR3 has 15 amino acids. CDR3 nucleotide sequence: TGTGCCAGCACCCTCGGACTAGCGACGACAGATACGCAGTATTTT. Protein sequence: CASTLGLATTDTQYF.

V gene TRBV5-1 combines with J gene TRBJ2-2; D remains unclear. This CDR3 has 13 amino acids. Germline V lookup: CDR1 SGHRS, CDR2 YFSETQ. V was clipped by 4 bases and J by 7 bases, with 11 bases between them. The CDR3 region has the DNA TGCGCCAGCAGCCCCACGGTGGGCGGGGAGCTGTTTTTT. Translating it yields CASSPTVGGELFF.

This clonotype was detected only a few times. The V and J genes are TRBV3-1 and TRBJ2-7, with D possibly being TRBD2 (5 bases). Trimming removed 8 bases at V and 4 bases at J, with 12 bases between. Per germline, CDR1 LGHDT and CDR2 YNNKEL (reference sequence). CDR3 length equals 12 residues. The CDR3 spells CASVLEEYEQYF. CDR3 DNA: TGTGCCAGCGTTCTGGAGGAATACGAGCAGTACTTC.

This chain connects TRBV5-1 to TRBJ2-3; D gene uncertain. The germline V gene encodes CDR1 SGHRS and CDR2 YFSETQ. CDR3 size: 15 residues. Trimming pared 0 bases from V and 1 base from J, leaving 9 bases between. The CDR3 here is CASSLVAPRTDTQYF. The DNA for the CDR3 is TGCGCCAGCAGCTTGGTGGCTCCTCGCACAGATACGCAGTATTTT.

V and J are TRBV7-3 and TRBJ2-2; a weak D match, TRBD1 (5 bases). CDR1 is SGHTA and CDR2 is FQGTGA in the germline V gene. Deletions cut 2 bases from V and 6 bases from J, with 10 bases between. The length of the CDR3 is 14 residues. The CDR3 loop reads CASSLGWGAGELFF. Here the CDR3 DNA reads TGTGCCAGCAGCTTAGGGTGGGGCGCCGGGGAGCTGTTTTTT. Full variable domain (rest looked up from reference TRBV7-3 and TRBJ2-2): GAGVSQTPSNKVTEKGKYVELRCDPISGHTALYWYRQSLGQGPEFLIYFQGTGAADDSGLPNDRFFAVRPEGSVSTLKIQRTERGDSAVYLCASSLGWGAGELFFGEGSRLTVL.